This T cell receptor beta chain originates from a study of blood T cell repertoires in COVID-19. The table came from immunoSEQ multiplex PCR; TCRdb's copy has only in-frame clones and leaves some out. The table records some 170,000 clones, approximately 90% of them present only once. One Seattle source followed patients from active infection through their disease course. Sequencing was performed on peripheral blood. This TCR came from a woman in her 70s with COVID-19, enrolled during active disease.

DNA of the CDR3: TGTGCCAGCAGTCGGGACAACAATCAGCCCCAGCATTTT. Protein: CASSRDNNQPQHF. The chain links TRBV2 to TRBJ1-5; possible D gene TRBD1, 6 bases. This CDR3 is built from 13 residues. Trimming shortened V by 5 bases and J by 3 bases, and 8 bases separated the two germline ends. Germline V lookup: CDR1 SNHLY, CDR2 FYNNEI.